This TCR beta chain stems from a study of blood T cells in healthy people across ages. CDR3 length: 12 amino acids. Trimming cost V 6 bases and J 4 bases; bases outside gene matches: 1. Germline V lookup: CDR1 SQVTM, CDR2 ANQGSEA. Study-wide points: Bulk PBMC profiling left naive and antigen-experienced comparisons inconclusive. Aged donors had fewer naive CD4+ cells and lower diversity than long-lived donors.

This clonotype was seen at least ten times. What it recognizes is unknown. Total RNA extraction produced at least 5 micrograms (per sample) for the study. Primed by a sample-barcoded 5' primer and a J-beta primer mix, a second PCR proceeded for roughly 6 to 12 cycles. MiXCR was run by TCRdb on the 5' RACE reads, yielding one entry per CDR3 protein. The table lists about 670,000 distinct CDR3 sequences, roughly 43% of them singletons. The genes are TRBV29-1 and TRBJ2-5, with TRBD1 matching 11 bases. The sequence derives from an older man in good health. The specimen was blood. Written as DNA, the CDR3 is TGCAGCGTCGGGACAGGGGGAGAGACCCAGTACTTC. Amino acid sequence: CSVGTGGETQYF.